This T cell receptor beta chain was sequenced for a study of PD-1 blockade in classical Hodgkin lymphoma. Points from the study as a whole: Patients who responded completely had about the same baseline diversity as newly diagnosed patients. Significantly greater TCR diversity emerged by C4D1 in CD4+ cells but not CD8+ cells. Healthy donors reportedly exceeded newly diagnosed patients in baseline TCR diversity.

All the patients suffered relapse after autologous stem cell transplantation, and brentuximab vedotin exposure differed. The junction had 1 base not matched to a gene; V was cut back by 1 base and J by 0 bases. This CDR3 spans 15 amino acids. From germline, CDR1 is SGHRS and CDR2 YFSETQ. For this clone: Its matching antigen is unknown.

Generated by immunoSEQ multiplex PCR, the TCRdb table keeps only in-frame clones and is missing some. Of about 37,000 clones detected, about 79% appear once; the ten largest clones hold around 9.9%. The material was peripheral blood mononuclear cells (PBMCs), obtained at baseline. The chain has TRBV5-1 and TRBJ2-5; TRBD2 agrees at 9 bases. The receptor was derived from a human donor with classical Hodgkin lymphoma. The CDR3 sequence is CASSLSSGNQETQYF. The DNA of the CDR3 is TGCGCCAGCAGCTTGTCTAGCGGGAACCAAGAGACCCAGTACTTC.